Listed here are 24 T cell receptor beta chains from one sample, sequenced in a study of T cells in Graves' hyperthyroidism and ophthalmopathy. Amplification of TCR beta CDR3 regions was performed using RNA transcripts as template. The HTBI primer set was used in a first-round RT-PCR of the TCR CDR3. TCRdb re-called the multiplex PCR reads with MiXCR, one entry per CDR3 protein. The sample holds roughly 740,000 distinct CDR3 sequences; over 15% are singletons and the top ten take approximately 8.4%. Sequencing input: blood. These receptors were collected from a young man with Graves' hyperthyroidism.

The genes are TRBV14 and TRBJ1-2; no clear D. The CDR3 sequence is 14 residues long. V was cut by 1 base and J by 4 bases, with 10 bases left in between. The germline V gene encodes CDR1 SGHDN and CDR2 FVKESK. The CDR3 sequence: CASSQVPLRYGYTF. CDR3 coding DNA: TGTGCCAGCAGCCAAGTCCCACTACGCTATGGCTACACCTTC.

Many counts were recorded for this clonotype. The chain uses TRBV2 and TRBJ2-7; D unresolved. CDR1 and CDR2 (germline): SNHLY, FYNNEI. Trimming removed 3 bases from V and 2 bases from J, with 5 bases in between. This CDR3 is 12 amino acids long. CDR3 DNA sequence: TGTGCCAGCAGTGAGGGCCCCTACGAGCAGTACTTC. Translation gives CASSEGPYEQYF.

This clonotype appeared many times. This chain links TRBV18 with TRBJ2-5; 9 nucleotides match TRBD2. Unmatched junction bases numbered 2, after V lost 3 bases and J lost 3 bases. Germline V CDR1 and CDR2: KGHSH, LQKENI. The CDR3 extends over 14 amino acids. The CDR3 is CASSPTSGEETQYF. CDR3 DNA: TGTGCCAGCTCACCGACTAGCGGAGAAGAGACCCAGTACTTC.

This clonotype was counted only a few times. This chain connects TRBV7-9 to TRBJ2-7; a weak D match, TRBD1 (6 bases). CDR3 length: 11 amino acids. CDR1 SEHNR and CDR2 FQNEAQ come from the germline V gene (reference sequence). The germline V and J ends were trimmed by 4 bases and 5 bases, with 6 bases remaining between them. The CDR3 nucleotides read TGTGCCAGCAGCTGGACAGACGAGCAGTACTTC. It translates to CASSWTDEQYF.

This clonotype was detected ten times or more. This chain links TRBV12-3 or TRBV12-4 with TRBJ2-3; D uncertain. This CDR3 comprises 15 residues. V lost 3 bases and J 0 bases, leaving 10 bases between the germline ends. CDR3 amino acids: CASSFAAPSTDTQYF. The DNA for the CDR3 is TGTGCCAGCAGTTTTGCGGCCCCTAGCACAGATACGCAGTATTTT.

In its sample, this clonotype was seen many times. The rearrangement uses TRBV2 and TRBJ2-2; the match to TRBD2 covers 11 bases. Germline trimming cut 6 bases from V and 1 base from J; bases unmatched to any gene: 1. The germline V gene encodes CDR1 SNHLY and CDR2 FYNNEI. The CDR3 spans 15 residues. The CDR3 protein is CASSGTSGNTGELFF. In nucleotides, the CDR3 is TGTGCCAGCAGCGGGACTAGCGGGAACACCGGGGAGCTGTTTTTT. Looking up the rest from reference TRBV2 and TRBJ2-2 gives the full variable domain: EPEVTQTPSHQVTQMGQEVILRCVPISNHLYFYWYRQILGQKVEFLVSFYNNEISEKSEIFDDQFSVERPDGSNFTLKIRSTKLEDSAMYFCASSGTSGNTGELFFGEGSRLTVL.

Details on this clonotype: A much more abundant neighbour one base away suggests this may be a read error. The V gene is TRBV2, the J gene TRBJ1-2; 7 bases match TRBD1. This CDR3 is built from 14 residues. V trimming: 10 bases; J trimming: 3 bases; junction bases outside the gene matches: 11. The germline V gene encodes CDR1 SNHLY and CDR2 FYNNEI. Written as DNA, the CDR3 is TGTGCCAACGGGGCGACAGGGAGGGACTATGGCTACACCTTC. It yields the protein CANGATGRDYGYTF.

At least ten counts were recorded for this clonotype. DNA for the CDR3: TGTGCCAGCAGCAACCCCAGGGGCCCTGAAGCTTTCTTT. Its protein is CASSNPRGPEAFF. The genes are TRBV12-3 or TRBV12-4 and TRBJ1-1, with D maybe TRBD1 (6 bases). Between the trimmed V and J ends, which lost 6 bases and 6 bases, there was a span of 14 bases. The CDR3 has 13 residues.

This clonotype was counted a few times. The CDR3 sequence is CASSYSGFQPQHF. The CDR3 nucleotides read TGTGCCAGCAGTTACTCAGGGTTTCAGCCCCAGCATTTT. This chain links TRBV6-5 with TRBJ1-5; D unclear. This CDR3 has 13 residues. Germline assignment: CDR1 MNHEY and CDR2 SVGAGI. V was pared by 0 bases and J by 6 bases, with 6 bases between.

The chain links TRBV24-1 to TRBJ1-2; unclear D gene. There are 12 residues in the CDR3. Germline V gene sequence: CDR1 KGHDR, CDR2 SFDVKD. Deletions cut 4 bases from V and 4 bases from J, with 6 bases between. The CDR3 loop reads CATSENSYGYTF. The DNA of the CDR3 is TGTGCCACCAGTGAAAACAGCTATGGCTACACCTTC.

This chain uses TRBV29-1 with TRBJ2-7; 9 bases are a match to TRBD2. CDR3 length: 15 residues. After removal of 1 base from V and 2 bases from J, the junction contained 6 bases not matched to a gene. Germline V gene lookup returns CDR1 SQVTM and CDR2 ANQGSEA. The CDR3 sequence: CSVEGTAGGAYEQYF. CDR3 nucleotides: TGCAGCGTTGAAGGGACTGCGGGAGGGGCCTACGAGCAGTACTTC.

There are a few counts of this clonotype. The chain recombines TRBV4-1 with TRBJ1-1; D not resolved. The CDR3 sequence is 14 residues long. Deletions cut 4 bases from V and 0 bases from J, with 9 bases between. In germline, CDR1 is MGHRA, CDR2 YSYEKL. CDR3 in DNA: TGCGCCAGCAGCCCAAAAGGGCTGAACACTGAAGCTTTCTTT. Translating it yields CASSPKGLNTEAFF.

This clonotype has ten or more counts. The CDR3 spells CASSYSAGGFYEQYF. The CDR3, as DNA: TGTGCCAGCAGTTACTCTGCAGGGGGGTTCTACGAGCAGTACTTC. The chain joins TRBV6-2 or TRBV6-3 to TRBJ2-7, with D possibly TRBD1 on 7 matching bases. Germline V gives CDR1 MNHEY, CDR2 SVGEGT. The CDR3 runs 15 residues. Between the trimmed V and J ends, which lost 0 bases and 3 bases, there was a span of 12 bases.

This clonotype occurred many times. The gene calls are TRBV27 and TRBJ2-7, with D tentatively TRBD2 (6 bases). The CDR3 runs 13 residues. The germline V gene has CDR1 MNHEY and CDR2 SMNVEV (reference sequence). Between the trimmed V and J ends, which lost 6 bases and 0 bases, there was a span of 9 bases. CDR3 region: CASRRDFSYEQYF. For the CDR3, the DNA is TGTGCCAGCAGAAGGGACTTCTCCTACGAGCAGTACTTC.

The chain couples TRBV27 to TRBJ2-7; D tentatively fits TRBD1 or TRBD2 (5 bases each). V shed 5 bases and J shed 5 bases, with 19 bases lying between them. Looked up from germline, CDR1 is MNHEY and CDR2 is SMNVEV (reference sequence). The length of the CDR3 is 15 residues. The CDR3 DNA sequence: TGTGCCAGCAGTGGCCCTCGGGGACCTAGGCACGAGCAGTACTTC. It is translated as CASSGPRGPRHEQYF.

The DNA of the CDR3 is TGTGCCAGCAGTTATCTGAGCGGGACAGGGTACTACGAGCAGTACTTC. This gives the protein CASSYLSGTGYYEQYF. The rearrangement uses TRBV6-9 and TRBJ2-7; 9 nucleotides align to TRBD1. V shed 2 bases and J 3 bases; nucleotides not matched to a gene: 8. In germline, CDR1 is MNHGY, CDR2 SVAAGI. CDR3 length: 16 residues.

The chain recombines TRBV15 with TRBJ2-1; TRBD1 agrees at 10 bases. The CDR3 totals 21 residues. Germline V gene lookup returns CDR1 LNHNV and CDR2 YYDKDF (reference sequence). Trimming removed 0 bases from V and 3 bases from J; junction bases left unmatched: 17. The CDR3 loop reads CATSRDNLGTGVIAGYNEQFF. Here the CDR3 DNA reads TGTGCCACCAGCAGAGATAACTTAGGGACAGGGGTGATAGCGGGCTACAATGAGCAGTTCTTC.

The rearrangement joins TRBV5-1 to TRBJ2-5; D not certain. The CDR3 has 13 residues. The V gene lost 4 bases and the J gene lost 5 bases, with 12 bases spanning the gap. Germline-derived CDR1 and CDR2 are SGHRS and YFSETQ. The CDR3 sequence: CASSAQIRETQYF. The CDR3, as DNA: TGCGCCAGCAGCGCACAGATTAGGGAGACCCAGTACTTC.

This clonotype has just a few counts. V is TRBV6-5 and J is TRBJ1-6; D is ambiguous. The germline V gene has CDR1 MNHEY and CDR2 SVGAGI. Trimming cost V 6 bases and J 0 bases, with 15 bases left between them. The CDR3 is made up of 17 amino acids. This chain's CDR3 is CASSSSVTSSYNSPLHF. In DNA, the CDR3 is TGTGCCAGCAGCTCCTCGGTGACAAGCTCCTATAATTCACCCCTCCACTTT.

CDR3 coding DNA: TGCGCCAGCAGCCAAGTTGGATCAGGGAGGGATACGCAGTATTTT. Amino acid sequence: CASSQVGSGRDTQYF. V usage is TRBV4-3 and J usage is TRBJ2-3, with D perhaps TRBD2 (6 bases). Germline V gives CDR1 LGHNA, CDR2 YSLEER. The CDR3 is 15 amino acids. Trimming took off 1 base at V and 6 bases at J, with 14 bases between the two ends.

This clonotype was seen at least ten times. The gene calls are TRBV2 and TRBJ1-5; D unresolved. Per the germline V gene, CDR1 is SNHLY and CDR2 is FYNNEI. V lost 1 base, J lost 5 bases, and 12 bases lay in between. The CDR3 has 15 amino acids. CDR3: CASSEDGWGDQPQHF. The DNA for the CDR3 is TGTGCCAGCAGTGAAGATGGATGGGGAGATCAGCCCCAGCATTTT.

This clonotype was detected ten times or more. This chain links TRBV2 with TRBJ2-1; D possibly corresponds to TRBD1 (6 bases). CDR3 length: 13 amino acids. Per the germline V gene, CDR1 is SNHLY and CDR2 is FYNNEI. Between the trimmed V and J ends, which lost 10 bases and 5 bases, there was a span of 15 bases. This CDR3 reads CANDKQGDNEQFF. The CDR3 coding sequence is TGTGCCAACGATAAACAGGGCGACAATGAGCAGTTCTTC. Using reference TRBV2 and TRBJ2-1 for the parts outside the CDR3, the full variable domain is EPEVTQTPSHQVTQMGQEVILRCVPISNHLYFYWYRQILGQKVEFLVSFYNNEISEKSEIFDDQFSVERPDGSNFTLKIRSTKLEDSAMYFCANDKQGDNEQFFGPGTRLTVL.

This clonotype was found many times. Here the CDR3 DNA reads TGTGCCAGCAGCCTTGCCCCCAGGGTCTACGAGCAGTACTTC. Its translation is CASSLAPRVYEQYF. The V and J genes are TRBV12-3 or TRBV12-4 and TRBJ2-7, with D maybe TRBD1 (5 bases). This CDR3 region has 14 residues. With 6 bases removed from V and 3 bases from J, the gap between germline ends came to 15 bases.

The chain links TRBV20-1 to TRBJ2-3, with 9 bases fitting TRBD2. Germline V gives CDR1 DFQATT, CDR2 SNEGSKA (reference sequence). The CDR3 is made up of 18 amino acids. Trimming removed 5 bases from V and 0 bases from J; junction bases left unmatched: 15. The CDR3 nucleotides are TGCAGTGCTTTTGGGAGCCGTAGCGGGAGCCGGAGCACAGATACGCAGTATTTT. It is translated as CSAFGSRSGSRSTDTQYF.